This entry concerns a single TCR beta chain. This sample is drawn from a study of cytomegalovirus exposure and HLA in healthy donors. This PCR relied on a set of 60 Vbeta primers and 13 Jbeta primers. Profiled with immunoSEQ multiplex PCR; TCRdb holds only in-frame clones, not every one. The table lists some 100,000 clones, approximately 80% of them singletons. This sequence originates from a woman aged 25 to 45 in good health and CMV-seronegative. Sequencing was carried out using PBMCs.

The CDR3 reads CASSLEGAAGANVLTF. The CDR3 DNA sequence: TGCGCCAGCAGCTTGGAGGGGGCCGCTGGGGCCAACGTCCTGACTTTC. This chain uses TRBV5-1 with TRBJ2-6; 7 bases are shared with TRBD1. This CDR3 has 16 residues. Unmatched junction bases numbered 2, after V lost 0 bases and J lost 2 bases. In germline, CDR1 is SGHRS, CDR2 YFSETQ.